The present entry profiles one TCR beta chain with its context. Its antigen is unidentified. The germline CDR1 and CDR2 sequences are WNHNN and SYGVQD (reference sequence). J gave up 6 bases and V 6 bases, and 7 bases lay outside the gene matches. The CDR3 is 15 amino acids. The data belong to a study of cytomegalovirus exposure and HLA in healthy donors. The study, taken as a whole, reports: Earlier analysis found most TCR beta V segments productive about 90% or about 30% of the time. Some V segments (TRBV6-2 and TRBV6-3 among them) were excluded as indistinguishable. Immune exposure information available was restricted to CMV serostatus.

Both 60 Vbeta primers and 13 Jbeta primers went into the PCR. Assay used: immunoSEQ multiplex PCR; TCRdb lists only in-frame clones, some missing. This sample has about 210,000 clones, with roughly 82% found just once. Source material: PBMCs. This TCR came from a man aged 40-50 years in good health and CMV-seropositive. The V and J genes are TRBV10-1 and TRBJ2-2; 10 bases align to TRBD1. The CDR3 loop reads CASSPGQGPPGELFF. CDR3 DNA sequence: TGCGCCAGCAGCCCGGGACAGGGGCCCCCCGGGGAGCTGTTTTTT.